A single sample gave rise to the 5 T cell receptor beta chains below, sequenced in a study of OX40 agonist ivuxolimab in advanced cancers. The library was obtained by the immunoSEQ multiplex PCR assay. In TCRdb, the immuneACCESS table is reduced to in-frame sequences with V and J assigned. These tables do not hold every clone; where another copy was compared, an unresolved V gene accounts for under half, and the others remain unexplained. Within this sample are some 100,000 clones, with around 93% of them counted one time only. 0.5% to 0.65% of the sample is taken by the ten largest. The material was CD4+ or CD8+ T cells sorted from blood, obtained in a trial of the OX40 agonist ivuxolimab. Receptors were obtained from an adult with an advanced solid tumor such as melanoma, head and neck, liver or kidney cancer.

V is TRBV2 and J is TRBJ2-6; D is perhaps TRBD2 (5 bases). This CDR3 comprises 16 residues. The germline gives CDR1 SNHLY, CDR2 FYNNEI. V lost 5 bases and J lost 0, with 11 bases in between. The CDR3 loop reads CASSPDYSSGANVLTF. The CDR3 bases are TGTGCCAGCAGTCCCGACTACAGCTCTGGGGCCAACGTCCTGACTTTC.

This chain joins TRBV4-1 and TRBJ2-3; D is unclear. Germline CDR1 is MGHRA and CDR2 is YSYEKL. The CDR3 has 13 residues. Trimming removed 3 bases at V and 3 bases at J, with 7 bases between. CDR3: CASSHQRTDTQYF. The CDR3 DNA reads as TGCGCCAGCAGCCACCAGAGAACAGATACGCAGTATTTT.

A few counts support this clone. The chain recombines TRBV6-6 with TRBJ2-3; maybe TRBD1 (5 bases). CDR3 length: 14 residues. Germline CDR1 is MNHNY and CDR2 is SVGAGI (reference sequence). Between the trimmed V and J ends, which lost 5 bases and 7 bases, there was a span of 16 bases. CDR3 DNA sequence: TGTGCCAGCAGTCCTGACAGCCGTAGGAATACGCAGTATTTT. It codes for CASSPDSRRNTQYF.

This chain connects TRBV28 to TRBJ2-7; the match to TRBD1 covers 12 bases. Trimming removed 7 bases from V and 7 bases from J; junction bases left unmatched: 11. The germline CDR1 and CDR2 sequences are MDHEN and SYDVKM. The CDR3 sequence is 15 residues long. CDR3 DNA sequence: TGTGCCAGCACCCGACGGGGGACAGGGGGCTTAGAGCAGTACTTC. Its protein is CASTRRGTGGLEQYF.

The J gene is TRBJ2-7, the V gene TRBV18; D gene ambiguous. The germline CDR1 and CDR2 sequences are KGHSH and LQKENI. The CDR3 length is 12 residues. With 3 bases removed from V and 5 bases from J, the gap between germline ends came to 8 bases. The CDR3 DNA reads as TGTGCCAGCTCACCGGCAAGCAACGAGCAGTACTTC. This translates into CASSPASNEQYF.